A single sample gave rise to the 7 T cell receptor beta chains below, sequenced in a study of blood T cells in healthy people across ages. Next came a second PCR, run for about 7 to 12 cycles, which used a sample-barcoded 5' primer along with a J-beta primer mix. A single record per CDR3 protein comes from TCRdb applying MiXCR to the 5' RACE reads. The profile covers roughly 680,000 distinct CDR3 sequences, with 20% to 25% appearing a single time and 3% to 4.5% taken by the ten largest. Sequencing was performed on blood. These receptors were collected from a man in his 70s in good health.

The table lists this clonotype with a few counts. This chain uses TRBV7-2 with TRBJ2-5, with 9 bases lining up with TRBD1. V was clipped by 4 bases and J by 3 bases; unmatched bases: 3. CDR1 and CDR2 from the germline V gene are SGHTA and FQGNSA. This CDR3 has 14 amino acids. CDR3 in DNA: TGTGCCAGCAGCTCGGGACAGGGAGAAGAGACCCAGTACTTC. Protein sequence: CASSSGQGEETQYF.

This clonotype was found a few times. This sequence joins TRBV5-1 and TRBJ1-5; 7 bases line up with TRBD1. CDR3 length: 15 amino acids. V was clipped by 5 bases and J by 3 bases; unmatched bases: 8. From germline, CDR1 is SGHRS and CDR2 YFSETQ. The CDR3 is CASSISGTVNQPQHF. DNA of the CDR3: TGCGCCAGCAGTATCTCCGGGACAGTCAATCAGCCCCAGCATTTT.

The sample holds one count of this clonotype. The CDR3 protein is CASSLARANNEQFF. Here the CDR3 DNA reads TGTGCCAGCAGCTTAGCCAGGGCGAACAATGAGCAGTTCTTC. The rearrangement uses TRBV7-9 and TRBJ2-1; possible D gene TRBD1, 5 bases. CDR1 and CDR2 (germline): SEHNR, FQNEAQ (reference sequence). This CDR3 has 14 residues. V was cut by 0 bases and J by 5 bases, with 8 bases left in between.

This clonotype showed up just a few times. Written as DNA, the CDR3 is TGTGCCAGCACCCTAGGACAGGCAGAGCAGTACTTC. It encodes CASTLGQAEQYF. This chain joins TRBV12-3 or TRBV12-4 and TRBJ2-7; TRBD1 agrees at 7 bases. The V gene end was trimmed by 7 bases and the J gene end by 7 bases; junction bases not matched to a gene: 7. CDR3 length equals 12 residues.

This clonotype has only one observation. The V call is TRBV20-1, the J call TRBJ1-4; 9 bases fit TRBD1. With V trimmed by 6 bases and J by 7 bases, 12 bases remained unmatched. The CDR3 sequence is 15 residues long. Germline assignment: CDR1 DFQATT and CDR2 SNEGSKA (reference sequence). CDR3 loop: CSAPHPGQGPEKLFF. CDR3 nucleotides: TGCAGTGCCCCACATCCGGGACAGGGTCCTGAAAAACTGTTTTTT.

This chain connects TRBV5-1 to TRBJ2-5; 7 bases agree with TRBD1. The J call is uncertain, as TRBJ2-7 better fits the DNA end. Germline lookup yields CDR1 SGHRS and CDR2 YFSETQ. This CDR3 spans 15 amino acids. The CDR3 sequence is CASSPGQATGYEQYF. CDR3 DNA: TGCGCCAGCAGCCCCGGACAGGCAACCGGCTACGAGCAGTACTTC.

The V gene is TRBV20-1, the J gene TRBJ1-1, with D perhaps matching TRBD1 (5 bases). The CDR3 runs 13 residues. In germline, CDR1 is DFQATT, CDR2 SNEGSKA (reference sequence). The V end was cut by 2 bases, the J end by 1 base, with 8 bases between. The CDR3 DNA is TGCAGTGCTAGATTACAGGCGAACACTGAAGCTTTCTTT. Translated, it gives CSARLQANTEAFF.